This T cell receptor beta chain stems from a study of Ad26.COV2.S vaccination and SARS-CoV-2 variants. Background on the study: Ad26.COV2.S, an intramuscular injection, was given once or twice 56 days apart. Study-level findings and limits: Those who received vaccine or placebo ended up with similar non-spike TCR breadth.

As to this clone: Its antigen is unknown.

The table came from immunoSEQ multiplex PCR; TCRdb's copy has only in-frame clones and leaves some out. The data hold hundreds of thousands of clones, with about 89% observed a single time. As for treatment: 15 to 20 received Ad26.COV2.S at low or high dose, single or two shots; roughly 5 received placebo; per-sample allocation not given. After the first vaccine or placebo injection, samples were drawn on day 63. Whoever gave the sample was an adult aged 18-55 years in Boston. The specimen comprised peripheral blood, sampled in a trial of Ad26.COV2.S vaccine versus placebo. The receptor was derived from a person between 18 and 65 years old who received the Ad26.COV2.S COVID-19 vaccine or a placebo.

The CDR3 spells CASSIGLASSYNEQFF. CDR3 coding DNA: TGTGCCAGTAGTATAGGACTAGCGAGCTCCTACAATGAGCAGTTCTTC. The chain employs TRBV19 and TRBJ2-1; 8 bases agree with TRBD2. J was trimmed by 0 bases and V by 1 base; bases with no gene match: 2. Germline-derived CDR1 and CDR2 are LNHDA and SQIVND (reference sequence). This CDR3 spans 16 amino acids.